This passage covers 20 T cell receptor beta chains from one sample sequenced in a study of control samples from healthy donors and cancer patients. TCRdb's table, derived via immunoSEQ multiplex PCR, lists solely in-frame clones and lacks some. The sample records under 90,000 clones, about 92% being singletons. What was sequenced was blood. The receptors stem from an older woman in good health.

The chain uses TRBV2 and TRBJ1-2; TRBD1 aligns across 7 bases. The CDR3 runs to 14 residues. Germline V gives CDR1 SNHLY, CDR2 FYNNEI. V was pared by 6 bases and J by 1 base, with 5 bases of the junction left unmatched. The CDR3 region is CASSSGTDNYGYTF. The CDR3 DNA reads as TGTGCCAGCAGCTCCGGGACAGATAACTATGGCTACACCTTC.

V and J are TRBV3-1 (or the pseudogene TRBV3-2) and TRBJ2-7, with D tentatively TRBD1 or TRBD2 (5 bases each). Germline CDR1 and CDR2: LGHDT and YNNKEL (reference sequence). The CDR3 length is 14 residues. Trimming stripped 5 bases from V and 4 bases from J, with 15 bases between. CDR3 amino acids: CASSEGTSGYEQYF. The CDR3 DNA reads as TGTGCCAGCAGCGAAGGGACGTCGGGATACGAGCAGTACTTC.

The genes are TRBV28 and TRBJ1-2; D call uncertain. CDR3 length: 14 residues. V dropped 1 base and J dropped 0 bases, with 6 bases sitting between them. Germline lookup yields CDR1 MDHEN and CDR2 SYDVKM. The CDR3 nucleotides read TGTGCCAGCAGTTTATTAAGGGCTAACTATGGCTACACCTTC. Amino acids: CASSLLRANYGYTF.

This rearrangement joins TRBV7-9 to TRBJ1-2, with D possibly TRBD1 on 5 matching bases. CDR3 length: 14 residues. With 2 bases removed from V and 2 bases from J, the gap between germline ends came to 9 bases. Germline V gene lookup returns CDR1 SEHNR and CDR2 FQNEAQ (reference sequence). This chain's CDR3 is CASSLQGENYGYTF. DNA for the CDR3: TGTGCCAGCAGCTTACAAGGGGAGAACTATGGCTACACCTTC.

J is TRBJ1-1 and V is TRBV12-3 or TRBV12-4, with 8 bases lining up with TRBD1. The V segment lost 3 bases and the J segment 7 bases; nucleotides outside the gene matches: 4. The CDR3 has 13 residues. The CDR3 coding sequence is TGTGCCAGCAGTTTCCGGACAGGGAATGAAGCTTTCTTT. Translation: CASSFRTGNEAFF.

There are a few counts of this clone. The V and J genes are TRBV2 and TRBJ2-7; the match to TRBD2 covers 14 bases. V dropped 4 bases and J dropped 4; count of bases not matched to a gene: 0. Looked up from germline, CDR1 is SNHLY and CDR2 is FYNNEI. The CDR3 spans 14 residues. CDR3 residues: CASSGTSGRYEQYF. The CDR3 coding sequence is TGTGCCAGCAGTGGGACTAGCGGGAGGTACGAGCAGTACTTC.

The chain uses TRBV25-1 and TRBJ1-6; D is possibly TRBD1 (6 bases). The CDR3 consists of 14 residues. Trimming shortened V by 5 bases and J by 10 bases, and 15 bases separated the two germline ends. The germline V gene has CDR1 MGHDK and CDR2 SYGVNS. CDR3 residues: CASSPLGAGSPLHF. The CDR3, as DNA: TGTGCCAGCAGTCCCCTGGGGGCCGGGTCACCCCTCCACTTT.

This rearrangement joins TRBV28 to TRBJ2-7; 15 bases line up with TRBD2. Trimming cost V 4 bases and J 0 bases; bases outside gene matches: 7. CDR3 size: 18 residues. The V gene's germline CDR1 is MDHEN and CDR2 SYDVKM. The CDR3 is CASSSGGLAGGRSYEQYF. CDR3 nucleotide sequence: TGTGCCAGCAGTTCGGGGGGACTAGCGGGAGGACGCTCCTACGAGCAGTACTTC.

The chain joins TRBV11-1 to TRBJ2-5; possibly TRBD1 for D (7 bases). Germline lookup yields CDR1 SGHAT and CDR2 FQDESV (reference sequence). V gave up 3 bases and J gave up 5 bases, with 16 bases separating them. The CDR3 is made up of 15 amino acids. The CDR3 is CASSLSLQGRETQYF. CDR3 sequence (DNA): TGTGCCAGCAGCTTGAGTTTACAGGGGAGGGAGACCCAGTACTTC.

The V gene is TRBV10-3, the J gene TRBJ1-1; tentatively, D is TRBD1 (5 bases). This CDR3 has 14 amino acids. V gave up 10 bases and J gave up 5 bases, with 20 bases separating them. Germline values: CDR1 ENHRY, CDR2 SYGVKD. CDR3 nucleotides: TGTGCCACCGCGCTTGGGGGGGTAGAGACTGAAGCTTTCTTT. Translating gives CATALGGVETEAFF.

The chain uses TRBV5-4 and TRBJ1-2; D unclear. This CDR3 comprises 12 residues. Germline V gives CDR1 SGHNT, CDR2 YYREEE (reference sequence). V was cut by 4 bases and J by 4 bases, with 8 bases left in between. CDR3 residues: CASSPGPYGYTF. Here the CDR3 DNA reads TGTGCCAGCAGCCCCGGACCCTATGGCTACACCTTC.

The chain employs TRBV30 and TRBJ1-2, with 7 positions matching TRBD1. In germline, CDR1 is GTSNPN, CDR2 SVGIG (reference sequence). There are 14 residues in the CDR3. The trim removed 2 bases at V and 3 bases at J, leaving 6 bases unmatched. CDR3 bases: TGTGCCTGGAGTTTTGAAGGGGGCGACTATGGCTACACCTTC. It is translated as CAWSFEGGDYGYTF.

CDR3 in DNA: TGCGCCAGCAGCTGGGGACAGTCCCAAGAGACCCAGTACTTC. Translation: CASSWGQSQETQYF. V is TRBV4-1 and J is TRBJ2-5; 7 positions agree with TRBD1. CDR1 MGHRA and CDR2 YSYEKL come from the germline V gene. CDR3 length: 14 amino acids. V shed 5 bases, J shed 1 base, and the junction held 4 bases outside the gene matches.

Written as DNA, the CDR3 is TGTGCCAGTACCCGGGACACCTATCAGCCCCAGCATTTT. Its protein is CASTRDTYQPQHF. This chain joins TRBV19 and TRBJ1-5; maybe TRBD1 (6 bases). Trimming shortened V by 7 bases and J by 5 bases, and 12 bases separated the two germline ends. The CDR3 is 13 residues long. The germline V gene has CDR1 LNHDA and CDR2 SQIVND (reference sequence).

The chain links TRBV3-1 (or the pseudogene TRBV3-2) to TRBJ1-1, with D possibly being TRBD1 (5 bases). This CDR3 region has 12 residues. V lost 8 bases and J lost 10, with 17 bases in between. Per germline, CDR1 LGHDT and CDR2 YNNKEL (reference sequence). The CDR3 here is CASQPRAQGAFF. The CDR3 nucleotides read TGTGCCAGCCAGCCGAGGGCTCAGGGAGCTTTCTTT.

The chain couples TRBV5-4 to TRBJ1-3, with a tentative D call TRBD1 (5 bases). The CDR3 consists of 14 residues. The V and J ends lost 2 bases and 1 base respectively, with 7 bases between them. CDR1 and CDR2 (germline): SGHNT, YYREEE (reference sequence). The CDR3 DNA reads as TGTGCCAGCAGCTTAGGGGTGTCTGGAAACACCATATATTTT. Protein product: CASSLGVSGNTIYF.

CDR3 in amino acids: CASSVGRGTGGKLFF. The CDR3 DNA follows: TGTGCCAGCAGCGTAGGTAGGGGGACAGGAGGAAAACTGTTTTTT. The chain couples TRBV9 to TRBJ1-4, with 8 bases lining up with TRBD1. There are 15 residues in the CDR3. Germline V gene lookup returns CDR1 SGDLS and CDR2 YYNGEE. The V segment lost 0 bases and the J segment 10 bases; nucleotides outside the gene matches: 8.

This clone was counted once. J is TRBJ2-1 and V is TRBV28, with a tentative D call TRBD2 (7 bases). V was shortened by 7 bases and J by 3 bases, with 16 bases between the two germline ends. The CDR3 spans 15 residues. CDR1 MDHEN and CDR2 SYDVKM come from the germline V gene. CDR3 loop: CASTGAGVNYNEQFF. The CDR3 region has the DNA TGTGCCAGCACGGGGGCGGGAGTTAACTACAATGAGCAGTTCTTC.

This chain joins TRBV28 and TRBJ2-7; 10 bases match TRBD1. The junction had 5 bases not matched to a gene; V was cut back by 11 bases and J by 4 bases. CDR3 length: 12 residues. Germline CDR1 is MDHEN and CDR2 is SYDVKM. The CDR3 DNA reads as TGTGCCGTGGGGACAGGGGCGTACGAGCAGTACTTC. This sequence encodes CAVGTGAYEQYF.

The chain recombines TRBV6-5 with TRBJ2-1; maybe TRBD2 (6 bases). V shed 0 bases and J shed 2 bases, with 11 bases lying between them. The CDR3 length is 16 residues. Germline values: CDR1 MNHEY, CDR2 SVGAGI. CDR3 residues: CASSYSTGVAYNEQFF. The DNA for the CDR3 is TGTGCCAGCAGTTACTCTACGGGGGTAGCCTACAATGAGCAGTTCTTC.